This TCR beta chain was recorded in a study of PD-1 blockade in classical Hodgkin lymphoma. Documented time point: cycle 4 day 1 (C4D1), after 6 weeks of nivolumab. All patients relapsed after autologous stem cell transplantation, and brentuximab vedotin exposure varied. CDR1 is MNHEY, CDR2 SVGAGI, per germline. This CDR3 spans 13 amino acids. The V end lost 6 bases, the J end lost 1 base, and 10 bases lay between the germline ends. Regarding the study as a whole: Nothing has yet pinned down what causes the repertoire differences, possibly disease activity or prior therapy. Complete responders started with a diversity level that resembled newly diagnosed patients at baseline.

Concerning this clone itself: Its target is unknown.

Some clones are missing from TCRdb's copy, which holds only in-frame ones; the method was immunoSEQ multiplex PCR. The sample holds 100,000 or so clones, roughly nine tenths seen once. This TCR derives from a human donor with classical Hodgkin lymphoma. Source: peripheral blood mononuclear cells (PBMCs), taken before the fourth cycle of nivolumab. The chain has TRBV6-5 and TRBJ2-7, with D possibly matching TRBD2 (6 bases). DNA for the CDR3: TGTGCCAGCAGCTCCGCGGGGTCCTACGAGCAGTACTTC. Translation gives CASSSAGSYEQYF.